This TCR beta chain came from a study of pediatric ulcerative colitis. The assay was run at survey level. Each sample received Survey-level depth of up to 500,000 reads. This table comes from immunoSEQ multiplex PCR, and its TCRdb copy is limited to in-frame clones, with some not included. Of 55,000 to 70,000 clones listed, about 90% are singletons. CDR3 length equals 13 residues. The V end was cut by 4 bases, the J end by 4 bases, with 9 bases between. Germline assignment: CDR1 SGHTA and CDR2 FQGTGA. J is TRBJ2-3 and V is TRBV7-3; D remains unclear. The specimen sequenced was blood. The clonotype was recovered from a boy between 10 and 17 years old who was a control in a study of pediatric ulcerative colitis. The CDR3 DNA reads TGTGCCAGCAGCTCCGACCCCCCAGATACGCAGTATTTT. This encodes CASSSDPPDTQYF.